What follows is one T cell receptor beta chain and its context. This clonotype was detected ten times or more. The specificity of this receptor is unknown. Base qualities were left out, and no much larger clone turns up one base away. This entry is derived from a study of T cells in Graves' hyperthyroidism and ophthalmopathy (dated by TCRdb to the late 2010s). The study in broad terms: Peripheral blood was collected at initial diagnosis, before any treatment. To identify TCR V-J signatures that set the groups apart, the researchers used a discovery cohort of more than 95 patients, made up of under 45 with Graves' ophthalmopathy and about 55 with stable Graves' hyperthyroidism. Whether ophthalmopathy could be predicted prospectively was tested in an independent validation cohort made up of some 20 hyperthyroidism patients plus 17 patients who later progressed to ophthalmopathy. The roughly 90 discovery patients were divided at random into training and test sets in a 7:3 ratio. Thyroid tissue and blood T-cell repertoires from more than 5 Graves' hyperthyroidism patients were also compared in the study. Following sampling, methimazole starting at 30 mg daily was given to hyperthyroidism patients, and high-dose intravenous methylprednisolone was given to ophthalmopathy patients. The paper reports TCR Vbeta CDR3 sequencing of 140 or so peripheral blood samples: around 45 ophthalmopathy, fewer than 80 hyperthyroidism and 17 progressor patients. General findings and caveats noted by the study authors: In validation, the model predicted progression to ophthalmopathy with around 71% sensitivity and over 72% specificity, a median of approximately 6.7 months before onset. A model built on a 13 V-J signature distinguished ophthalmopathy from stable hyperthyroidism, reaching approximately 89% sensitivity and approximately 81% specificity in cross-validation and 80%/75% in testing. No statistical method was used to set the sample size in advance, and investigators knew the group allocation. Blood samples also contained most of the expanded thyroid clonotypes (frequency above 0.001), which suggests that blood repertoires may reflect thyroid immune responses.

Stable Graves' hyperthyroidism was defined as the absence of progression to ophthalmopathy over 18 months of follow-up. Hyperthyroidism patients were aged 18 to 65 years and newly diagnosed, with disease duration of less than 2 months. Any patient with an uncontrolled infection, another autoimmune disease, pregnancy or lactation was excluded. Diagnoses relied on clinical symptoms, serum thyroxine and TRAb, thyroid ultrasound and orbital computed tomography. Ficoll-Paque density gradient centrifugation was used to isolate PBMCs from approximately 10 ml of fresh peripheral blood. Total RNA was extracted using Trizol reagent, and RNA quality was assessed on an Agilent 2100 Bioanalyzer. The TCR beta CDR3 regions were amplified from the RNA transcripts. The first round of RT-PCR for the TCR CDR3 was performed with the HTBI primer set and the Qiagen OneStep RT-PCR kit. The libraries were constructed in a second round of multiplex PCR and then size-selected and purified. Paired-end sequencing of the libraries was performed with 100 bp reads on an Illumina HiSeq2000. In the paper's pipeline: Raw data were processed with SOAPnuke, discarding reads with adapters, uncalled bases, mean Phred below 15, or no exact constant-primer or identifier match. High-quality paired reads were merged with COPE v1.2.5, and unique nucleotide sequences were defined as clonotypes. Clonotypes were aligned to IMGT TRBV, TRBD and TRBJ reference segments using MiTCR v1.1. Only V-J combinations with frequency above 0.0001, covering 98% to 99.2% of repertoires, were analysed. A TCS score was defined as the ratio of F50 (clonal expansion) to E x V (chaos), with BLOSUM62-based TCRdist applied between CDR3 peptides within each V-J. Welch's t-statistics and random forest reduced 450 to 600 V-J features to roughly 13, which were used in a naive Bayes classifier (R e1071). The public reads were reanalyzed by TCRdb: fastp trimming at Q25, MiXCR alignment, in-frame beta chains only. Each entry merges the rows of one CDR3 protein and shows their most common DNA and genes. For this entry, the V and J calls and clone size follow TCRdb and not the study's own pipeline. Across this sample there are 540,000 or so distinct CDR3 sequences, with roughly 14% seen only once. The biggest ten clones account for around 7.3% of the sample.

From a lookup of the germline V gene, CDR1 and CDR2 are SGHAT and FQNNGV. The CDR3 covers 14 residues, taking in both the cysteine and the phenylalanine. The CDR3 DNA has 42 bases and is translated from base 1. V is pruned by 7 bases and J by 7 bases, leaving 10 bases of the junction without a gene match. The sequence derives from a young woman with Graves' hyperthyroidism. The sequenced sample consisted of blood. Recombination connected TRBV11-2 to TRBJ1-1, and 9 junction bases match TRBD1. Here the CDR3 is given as CASIKGQGRGEAFF. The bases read TGTGCCAGCATCAAAGGACAGGGGAGGGGTGAAGCTTTCTTT.